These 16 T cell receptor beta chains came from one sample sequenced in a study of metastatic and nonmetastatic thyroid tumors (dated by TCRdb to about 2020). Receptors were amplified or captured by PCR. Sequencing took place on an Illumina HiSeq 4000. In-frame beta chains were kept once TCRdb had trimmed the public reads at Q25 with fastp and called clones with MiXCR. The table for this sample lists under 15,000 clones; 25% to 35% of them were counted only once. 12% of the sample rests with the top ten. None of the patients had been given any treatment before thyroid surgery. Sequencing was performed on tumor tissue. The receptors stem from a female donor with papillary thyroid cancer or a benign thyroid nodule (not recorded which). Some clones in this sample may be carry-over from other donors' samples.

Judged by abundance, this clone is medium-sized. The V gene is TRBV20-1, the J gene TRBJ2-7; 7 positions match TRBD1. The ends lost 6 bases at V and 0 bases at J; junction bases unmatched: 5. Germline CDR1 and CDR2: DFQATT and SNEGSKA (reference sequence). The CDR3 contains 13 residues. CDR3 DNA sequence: TGCAGTGCAAACGACAGGGACTCCTACGAGCAGTACTTC. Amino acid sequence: CSANDRDSYEQYF.

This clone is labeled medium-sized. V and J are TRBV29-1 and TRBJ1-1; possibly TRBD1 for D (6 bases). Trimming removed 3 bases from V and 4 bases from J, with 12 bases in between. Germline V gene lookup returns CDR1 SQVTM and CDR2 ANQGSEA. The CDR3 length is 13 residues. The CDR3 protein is CSVELGAGTEAFF. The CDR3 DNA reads TGCAGCGTTGAGTTGGGGGCAGGCACTGAAGCTTTCTTT.

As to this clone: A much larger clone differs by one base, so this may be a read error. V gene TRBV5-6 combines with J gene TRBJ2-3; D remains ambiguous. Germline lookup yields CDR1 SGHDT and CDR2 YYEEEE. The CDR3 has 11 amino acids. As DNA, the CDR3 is TGTGCCAGCACAACTGGAGATACGCATTATTTT. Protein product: CASTTGDTHYF. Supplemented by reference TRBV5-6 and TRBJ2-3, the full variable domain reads DAGVTQSPTHLIKTRGQQVTLRCSPKSGHDTVSWYQQALGQGPQFIFQYYEEEERQRGNFPDRFSGHQFPNYSSELNVNALLLGDSALYLCASTTGDTHYFGPGTRLTVL.

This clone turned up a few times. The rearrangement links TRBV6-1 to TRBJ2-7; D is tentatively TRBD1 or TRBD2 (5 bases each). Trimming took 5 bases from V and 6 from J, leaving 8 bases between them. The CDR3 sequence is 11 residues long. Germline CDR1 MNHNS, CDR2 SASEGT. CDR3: CASSLGTEQYF. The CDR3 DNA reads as TGTGCCAGCAGTCTTGGGACCGAGCAGTACTTC.

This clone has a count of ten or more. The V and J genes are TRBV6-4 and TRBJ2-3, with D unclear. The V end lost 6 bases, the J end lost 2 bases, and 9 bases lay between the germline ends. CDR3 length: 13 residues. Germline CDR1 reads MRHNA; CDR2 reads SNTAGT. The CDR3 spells CASSKQSTDTQYF. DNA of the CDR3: TGTGCCAGCAGCAAACAGTCCACAGATACGCAGTATTTT.

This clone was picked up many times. CDR3 nucleotide sequence: TGCAGTGCCGTGGACAGGGGGAGGGACATTCAGTACTTC. It specifies CSAVDRGRDIQYF. The chain links TRBV20-1 to TRBJ2-4, with TRBD1 identical over 10 bases. Germline CDR1 and CDR2: DFQATT and SNEGSKA (reference sequence). The CDR3 is made up of 13 amino acids. With V trimmed by 6 bases and J by 8 bases, 7 bases remained unmatched.

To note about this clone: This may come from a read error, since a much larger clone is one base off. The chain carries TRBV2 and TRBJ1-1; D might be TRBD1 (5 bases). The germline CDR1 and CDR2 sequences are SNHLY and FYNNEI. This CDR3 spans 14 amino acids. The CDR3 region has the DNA TGTGCCAGCAGTGTCTGTCCTAGTGGGACTGCAGCTTTCTTT. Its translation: CASSVCPSGTAAFF.

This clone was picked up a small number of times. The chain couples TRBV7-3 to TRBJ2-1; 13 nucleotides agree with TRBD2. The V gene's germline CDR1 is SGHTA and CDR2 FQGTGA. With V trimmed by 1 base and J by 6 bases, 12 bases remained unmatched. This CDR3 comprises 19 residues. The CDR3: CASSLSTRGRLAGGNEQFF. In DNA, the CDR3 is TGTGCCAGCAGCTTAAGTACCCGAGGCCGACTAGCGGGAGGCAATGAGCAGTTCTTC.

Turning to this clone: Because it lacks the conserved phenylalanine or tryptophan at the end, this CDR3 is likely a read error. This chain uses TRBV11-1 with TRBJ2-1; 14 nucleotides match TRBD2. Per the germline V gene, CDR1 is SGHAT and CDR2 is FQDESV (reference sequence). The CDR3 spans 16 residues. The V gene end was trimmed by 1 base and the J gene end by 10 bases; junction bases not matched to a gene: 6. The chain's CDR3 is CASSLVGTSGSWEQFL. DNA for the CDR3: TGTGCCAGCAGCTTAGTCGGGACTAGCGGGAGCTGGGAGCAGTTCCTT.

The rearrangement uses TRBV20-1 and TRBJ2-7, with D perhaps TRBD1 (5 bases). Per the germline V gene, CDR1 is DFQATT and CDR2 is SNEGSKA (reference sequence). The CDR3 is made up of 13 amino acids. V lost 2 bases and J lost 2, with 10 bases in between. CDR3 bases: TGCAGTGCTAGACTAGAAGGGGCCTACGAGCAGTACTTC. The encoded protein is CSARLEGAYEQYF.

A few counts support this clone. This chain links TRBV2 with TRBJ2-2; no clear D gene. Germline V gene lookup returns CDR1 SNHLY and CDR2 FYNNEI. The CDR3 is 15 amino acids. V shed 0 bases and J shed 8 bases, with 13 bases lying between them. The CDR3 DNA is TGTGCCAGCAGTGAAGCGACGACGCATTGGGGGGAGCTGTTTTTT. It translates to CASSEATTHWGELFF.

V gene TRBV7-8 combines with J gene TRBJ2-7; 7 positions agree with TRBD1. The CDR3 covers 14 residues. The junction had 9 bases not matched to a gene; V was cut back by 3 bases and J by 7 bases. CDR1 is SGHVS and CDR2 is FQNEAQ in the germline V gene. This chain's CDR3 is CASSLLKGALEQYF. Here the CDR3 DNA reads TGTGCCAGCAGCTTGTTGAAGGGGGCGCTTGAGCAGTACTTC.

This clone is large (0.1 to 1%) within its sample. DNA for the CDR3: TGCAGTGCCAAGGGGGCGACAGGGGGGTTCGAAAAACTGTTTTTT. This encodes CSAKGATGGFEKLFF. V and J are TRBV20-1 and TRBJ1-4, with 9 nucleotides matching TRBD1. Germline V gives CDR1 DFQATT, CDR2 SNEGSKA (reference sequence). J lost 8 bases, V lost 6 bases, and 13 bases had no gene match. The CDR3 is 15 amino acids.

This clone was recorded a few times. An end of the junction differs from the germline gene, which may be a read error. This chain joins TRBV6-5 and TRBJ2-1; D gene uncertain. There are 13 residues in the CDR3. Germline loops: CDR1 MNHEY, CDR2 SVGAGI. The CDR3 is CASSFSPYNEQLF. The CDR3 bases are TGTGCCAGCAGTTTTAGTCCCTACAATGAGCAGCTCTTC.

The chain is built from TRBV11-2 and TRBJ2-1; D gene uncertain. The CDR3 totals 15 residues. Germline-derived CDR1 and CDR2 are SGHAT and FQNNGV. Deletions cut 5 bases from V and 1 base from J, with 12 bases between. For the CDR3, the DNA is TGTGCCAGCAGCCCCCCCGGGTGGTCCTACAATGAGCAGTTCTTC. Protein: CASSPPGWSYNEQFF.

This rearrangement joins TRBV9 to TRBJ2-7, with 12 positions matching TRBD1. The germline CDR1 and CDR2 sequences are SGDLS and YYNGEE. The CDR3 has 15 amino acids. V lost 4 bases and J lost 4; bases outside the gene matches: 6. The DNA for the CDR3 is TGTGCCAGCAGCCCGGGGACAGGGGGCTTGTACGAGCAGTACTTC. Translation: CASSPGTGGLYEQYF.